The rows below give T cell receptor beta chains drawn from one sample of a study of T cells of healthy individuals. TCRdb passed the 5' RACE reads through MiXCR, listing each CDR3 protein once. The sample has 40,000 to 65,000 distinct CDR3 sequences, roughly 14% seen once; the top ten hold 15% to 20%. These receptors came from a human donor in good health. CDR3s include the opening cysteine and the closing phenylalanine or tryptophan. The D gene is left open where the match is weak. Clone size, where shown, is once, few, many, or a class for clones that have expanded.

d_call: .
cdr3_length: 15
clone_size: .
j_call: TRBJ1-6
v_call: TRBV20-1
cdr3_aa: CSAREEGNLYSPLHF
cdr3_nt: TGCAGTGCTAGAGAGGAGGGGAATTTATATTCACCCCTCCACTTT

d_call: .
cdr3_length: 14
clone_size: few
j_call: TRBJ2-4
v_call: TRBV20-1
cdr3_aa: CSAEDRVAKNIQYF
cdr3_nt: TGCAGTGCTGAAGACCGAGTAGCCAAAAACATTCAGTACTTC

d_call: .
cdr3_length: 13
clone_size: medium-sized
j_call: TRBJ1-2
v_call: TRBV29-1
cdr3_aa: CSVVGRRGYGYTF
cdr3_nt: TGCAGCGTTGTGGGCCGTCGAGGGTATGGCTACACCTTC

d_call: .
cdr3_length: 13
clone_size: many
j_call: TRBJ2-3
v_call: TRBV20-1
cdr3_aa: CSARDPAPDTQYF
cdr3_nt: TGCAGTGCTAGAGACCCCGCCCCAGATACGCAGTATTTT

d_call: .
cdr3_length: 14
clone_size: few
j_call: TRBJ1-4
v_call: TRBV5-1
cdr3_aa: CASSTRGSNEKLFF
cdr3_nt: TGCGCCAGCAGCACCCGAGGGAGTAATGAAAAACTGTTTTTT

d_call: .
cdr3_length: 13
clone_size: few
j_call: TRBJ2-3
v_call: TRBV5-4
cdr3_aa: CASSRGYKDTQYF
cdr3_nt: TGTGCCAGCAGCCGCGGGTACAAAGATACGCAGTATTTT

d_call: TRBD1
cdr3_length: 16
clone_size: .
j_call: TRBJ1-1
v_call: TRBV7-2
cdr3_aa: CASSKIQGQGSTEAFF
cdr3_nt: TGTGCCAGCAGCAAAATCCAGGGACAGGGATCGACTGAAGCTTTCTTT

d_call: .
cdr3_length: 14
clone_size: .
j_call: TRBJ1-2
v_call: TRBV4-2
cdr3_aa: CASSQDAGSSGYTF
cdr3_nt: TGTGCCAGCAGCCAAGATGCAGGTTCCAGTGGCTACACCTTC

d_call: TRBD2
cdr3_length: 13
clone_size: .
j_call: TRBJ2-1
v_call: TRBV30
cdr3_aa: CAGGLDSYNEQFF
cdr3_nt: TGTGCCGGCGGACTAGATTCCTACAATGAGCAGTTCTTC

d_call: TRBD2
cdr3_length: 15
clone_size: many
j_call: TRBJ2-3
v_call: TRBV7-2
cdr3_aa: CASSPASGGADTQYF
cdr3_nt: TGTGCCAGCAGCCCCGCTAGCGGGGGGGCAGATACGCAGTATTTT

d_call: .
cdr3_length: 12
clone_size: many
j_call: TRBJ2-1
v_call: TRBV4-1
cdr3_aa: CASSQVVSEQFF
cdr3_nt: TGCGCCAGCAGCCAAGTCGTAAGTGAGCAGTTCTTC

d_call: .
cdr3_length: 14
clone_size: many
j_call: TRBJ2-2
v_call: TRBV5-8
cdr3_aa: CASSRRVDTGELFF
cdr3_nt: TGTGCCAGCAGCCGTCGAGTGGACACCGGGGAGCTGTTTTTT

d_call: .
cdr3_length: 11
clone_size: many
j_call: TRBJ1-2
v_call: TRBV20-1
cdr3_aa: CSAWTDYGYTF
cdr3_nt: TGCAGTGCTTGGACAGACTATGGCTACACCTTC

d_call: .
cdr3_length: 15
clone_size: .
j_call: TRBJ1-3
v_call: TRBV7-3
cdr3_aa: CASSFEGDSGNTIYF
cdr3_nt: TGTGCCAGCAGCTTTGAAGGGGACTCTGGAAACACCATATATTTT

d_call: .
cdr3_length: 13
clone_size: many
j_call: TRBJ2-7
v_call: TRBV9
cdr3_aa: CASSVGGNYEQYF
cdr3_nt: TGTGCCAGCAGCGTAGGAGGAAACTACGAGCAGTACTTC

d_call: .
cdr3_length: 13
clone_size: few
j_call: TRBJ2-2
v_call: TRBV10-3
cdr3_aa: CAITDANTGELFF
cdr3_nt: TGTGCCATCACGGACGCGAACACCGGGGAGCTGTTTTTT

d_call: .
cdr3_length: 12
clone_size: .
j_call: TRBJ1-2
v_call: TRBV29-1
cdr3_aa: CSVGGLDYGYTF
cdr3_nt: TGCAGCGTGGGTGGACTTGACTATGGCTACACCTTC

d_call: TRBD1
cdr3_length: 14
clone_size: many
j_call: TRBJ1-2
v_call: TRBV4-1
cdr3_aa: CASSQDRGRNGYTF
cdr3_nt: TGCGCCAGCAGCCAAGACAGGGGGCGAAATGGCTACACCTTC

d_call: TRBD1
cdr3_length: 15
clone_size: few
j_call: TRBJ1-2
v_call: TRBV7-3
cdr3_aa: CASSPGQGVHYGYTF
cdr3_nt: TGTGCCAGCAGCCCGGGACAGGGGGTCCACTATGGCTACACCTTC

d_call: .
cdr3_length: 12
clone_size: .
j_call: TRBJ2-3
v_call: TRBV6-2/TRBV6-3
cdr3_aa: CASSDGLDTQYF
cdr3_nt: TGTGCCAGCAGCGACGGTCTAGATACGCAGTATTTT

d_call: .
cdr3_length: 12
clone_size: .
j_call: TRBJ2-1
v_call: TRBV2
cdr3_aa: CASSESFNEQFF
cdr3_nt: TGTGCCAGCAGTGAATCTTTTAATGAGCAGTTCTTC

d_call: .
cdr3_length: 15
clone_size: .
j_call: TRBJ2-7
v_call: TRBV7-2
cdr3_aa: CASSLRSGDPYEQYF
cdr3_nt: TGTGCCAGCAGCTTACGGTCCGGGGACCCCTACGAGCAGTACTTC

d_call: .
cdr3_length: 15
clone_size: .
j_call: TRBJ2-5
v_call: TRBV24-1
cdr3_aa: CATSDFYRAEETQYF
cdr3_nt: TGTGCCACCAGTGATTTCTACAGGGCCGAAGAGACCCAGTACTTC

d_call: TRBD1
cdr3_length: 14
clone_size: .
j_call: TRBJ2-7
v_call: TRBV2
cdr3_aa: CASGGQSSSYEQYF
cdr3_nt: TGTGCCAGCGGGGGACAGTCGAGCTCCTACGAGCAGTACTTC

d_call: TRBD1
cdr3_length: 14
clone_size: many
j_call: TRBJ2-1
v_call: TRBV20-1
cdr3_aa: CSASYYRGTNEQFF
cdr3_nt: TGCAGTGCTAGCTATTACAGGGGTACAAATGAGCAGTTCTTC

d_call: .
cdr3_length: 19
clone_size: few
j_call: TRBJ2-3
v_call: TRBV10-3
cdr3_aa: CAISERGTEGYDGTDTQYF
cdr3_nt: TGTGCCATCAGTGAGCGTGGGACGGAAGGATACGACGGCACAGATACGCAGTATTTT

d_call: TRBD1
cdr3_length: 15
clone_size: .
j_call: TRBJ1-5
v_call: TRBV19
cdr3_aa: CASSIGQGVGQPQHF
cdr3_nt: TGTGCCAGTAGTATTGGACAGGGTGTGGGACAGCCCCAGCATTTT

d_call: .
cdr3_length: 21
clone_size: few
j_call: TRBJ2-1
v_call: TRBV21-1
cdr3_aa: CASSKVHRGQPLLSSYNEQFF
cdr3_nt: TGTGCCAGCAGCAAAGTCCATAGGGGACAGCCTCTCCTCAGCTCCTACAATGAGCAGTTCTTC

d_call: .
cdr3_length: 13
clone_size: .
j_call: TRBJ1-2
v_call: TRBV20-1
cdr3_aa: CSARVTSYYGYNF
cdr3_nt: TGCAGTGCTAGAGTGACCAGCTACTATGGCTACAACTTC

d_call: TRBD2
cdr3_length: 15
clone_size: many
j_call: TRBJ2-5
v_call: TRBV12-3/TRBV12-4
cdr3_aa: CASSSSSGSLETQYF
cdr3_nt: TGTGCCAGCAGTTCGTCTAGCGGGAGTCTGGAGACCCAGTACTTC

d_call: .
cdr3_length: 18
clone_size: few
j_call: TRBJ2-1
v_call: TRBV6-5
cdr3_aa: CAFRAGPNARSSYNEQFF
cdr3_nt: TGTGCCTTCCGAGCCGGGCCTAACGCGCGCAGCTCCTACAATGAGCAGTTCTTC

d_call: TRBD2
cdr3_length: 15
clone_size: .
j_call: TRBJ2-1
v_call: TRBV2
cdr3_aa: CASSQGGSNKDEQFF
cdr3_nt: TGTGCCAGCAGTCAGGGCGGGAGTAACAAGGATGAGCAGTTCTTC

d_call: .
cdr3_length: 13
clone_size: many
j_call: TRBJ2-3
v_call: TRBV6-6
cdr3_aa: CASSPSGPDTQYF
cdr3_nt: TGTGCCAGCAGCCCCTCCGGGCCAGATACGCAGTATTTT

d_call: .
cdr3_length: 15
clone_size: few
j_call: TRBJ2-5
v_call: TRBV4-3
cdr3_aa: CASSHSGGFEETQYF
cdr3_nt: TGCGCCAGCAGCCATTCCGGGGGCTTTGAAGAGACCCAGTACTTC

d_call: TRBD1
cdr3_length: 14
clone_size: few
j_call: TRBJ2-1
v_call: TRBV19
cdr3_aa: CASSIIQGGNEQFF
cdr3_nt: TGTGCCAGTAGTATTATACAGGGGGGCAATGAGCAGTTCTTC

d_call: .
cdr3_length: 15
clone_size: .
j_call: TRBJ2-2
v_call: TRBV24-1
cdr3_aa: CATSSDPGVTGELFF
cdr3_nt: TGTGCCACCAGTTCGGACCCCGGGGTCACCGGGGAGCTGTTTTTT

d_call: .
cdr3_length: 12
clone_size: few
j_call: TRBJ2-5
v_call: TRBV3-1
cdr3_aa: CASSPLAETQYF
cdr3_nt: TGTGCCAGCAGCCCCCTCGCAGAGACCCAGTACTTC

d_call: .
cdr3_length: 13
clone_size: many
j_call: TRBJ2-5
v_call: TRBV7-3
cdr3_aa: CASSLLGEETQYF
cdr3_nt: TGTGCCAGCAGCTTACTGGGAGAGGAGACCCAGTACTTC

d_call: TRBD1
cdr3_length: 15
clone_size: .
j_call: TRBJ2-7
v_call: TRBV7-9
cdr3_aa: CASSPPGTALYEQYF
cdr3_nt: TGTGCCAGCAGCCCTCCCGGGACAGCACTGTACGAGCAGTACTTC

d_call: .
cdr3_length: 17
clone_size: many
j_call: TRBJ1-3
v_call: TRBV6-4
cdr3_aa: CASSPRIGWFSGNTIYF
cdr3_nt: TGTGCCAGCAGTCCCCGTATAGGGTGGTTTTCTGGAAACACCATATATTTT

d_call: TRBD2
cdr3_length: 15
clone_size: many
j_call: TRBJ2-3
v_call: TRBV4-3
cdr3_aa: CASSPGLAGEDTQYF
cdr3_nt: TGCGCCAGCAGCCCCGGACTAGCGGGAGAGGATACGCAGTATTTT

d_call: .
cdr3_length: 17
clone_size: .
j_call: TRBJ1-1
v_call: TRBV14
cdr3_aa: CASSQFPPTRSYTEAFF
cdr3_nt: TGTGCCAGCAGCCAATTTCCGCCGACCAGGAGCTACACTGAAGCTTTCTTT

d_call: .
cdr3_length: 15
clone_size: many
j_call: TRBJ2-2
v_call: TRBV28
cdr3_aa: CAIGGGRHPTGELFF
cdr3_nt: TGTGCCATCGGCGGTGGCAGACACCCCACCGGGGAGCTGTTTTTT